These 15 T cell receptor beta chains were all obtained from the same sample, sequenced in a study of shared clonotypes between healthy human individuals (dated by TCRdb to the early 2020s). The library was built by means of the immunoSEQ multiplex PCR assay. TCRdb retrieved this table from immuneACCESS and kept in-frame rearrangements only. Not all clones are present; in checked studies, unresolved V genes account for under half, and no reason is known for the remainder. This sample comprises about 2.3 million clones, just over 90% of them detected only once. Around 0.4% of the sample goes to the ten largest clones. The sequencing input was naive CD4+ T cells from PBMCs. According to the study, the label for this sample's cell subset or site signals: CD45RA+ positively selected. The receptors here all came from a man aged 18 to 30 in good health. Some clones in this sample may be carry-over from other donors' samples.

The V gene is TRBV6-1, the J gene TRBJ2-3; 7 bases align to TRBD2. This CDR3 is 14 amino acids long. In germline, CDR1 is MNHNS, CDR2 SASEGT. V dropped 4 bases and J dropped 6; count of bases not matched to a gene: 7. For the CDR3, the DNA is TGTGCCAGCAGTGGGGAGGGGTTGGGGGATACGCAGTATTTT. Its protein is CASSGEGLGDTQYF.

The V and J genes are TRBV7-8 and TRBJ1-5; no clear D gene. There are 13 residues in the CDR3. Germline loops: CDR1 SGHVS, CDR2 FQNEAQ. The V end lost 4 bases, the J end lost 2 bases, and 6 bases lay between the germline ends. The CDR3: CASSSWGNQPQHF. CDR3 in DNA: TGTGCCAGCAGCTCATGGGGCAATCAGCCCCAGCATTTT.

The chain joins TRBV2 to TRBJ2-7; 9 bases align to TRBD2. The J segment lost 1 base and the V segment lost 6 bases, leaving 4 bases of the junction unmatched. This CDR3 has 14 residues. Germline V gene sequence: CDR1 SNHLY, CDR2 FYNNEI. The CDR3 reads CASSSSGTSYEQYF. CDR3 bases: TGTGCCAGCAGCTCTAGCGGGACGTCCTACGAGCAGTACTTC.

The chain recombines TRBV25-1 with TRBJ2-1, with D possibly called TRBD1 or TRBD2 (5 bases each). The V and J ends lost 8 bases and 5 bases respectively, with 22 bases between them. The germline CDR1 and CDR2 sequences are MGHDK and SYGVNS. The CDR3 length is 16 residues. The chain's CDR3 is CASLTLTGTVNNEQFF. The CDR3, as DNA: TGTGCCAGCTTAACCCTAACGGGGACGGTCAACAATGAGCAGTTCTTC.

The V gene is TRBV28, the J gene TRBJ2-3; perhaps D is TRBD1 or TRBD2 (5 bases each). The CDR3 contains 14 residues. Trimming pared 5 bases from V and 3 bases from J, leaving 12 bases between. Germline-derived CDR1 and CDR2 are MDHEN and SYDVKM. The CDR3 DNA reads TGTGCCAGCAGTGTTGGGGGAGTAACAGATACGCAGTATTTT. Amino acids: CASSVGGVTDTQYF.

V gene TRBV5-1 combines with J gene TRBJ2-7; perhaps TRBD2 as D (6 bases). CDR1 SGHRS and CDR2 YFSETQ come from the germline V gene. This CDR3 spans 15 amino acids. Trimming removed 0 bases from V and 2 bases from J, with 12 bases in between. DNA of the CDR3: TGCGCCAGCAGCTTGGCCGGGGCGGGAACCTACGAGCAGTACTTC. It encodes CASSLAGAGTYEQYF.

Comment on this clone: Other DNA sequences within the sample encode an identical CDR3. The gene calls are TRBV4-1 and TRBJ1-4; D is undetermined. The CDR3 consists of 13 residues. The germline V and J ends were trimmed by 9 bases and 7 bases, with 15 bases remaining between them. Germline lookup yields CDR1 MGHRA and CDR2 YSYEKL. In DNA, the CDR3 is TGCGCCAGTAACCGACAAGGGCGTGAAAAACTGTTTTTT. This translates into CASNRQGREKLFF.

The V and J genes are TRBV2 and TRBJ2-1, with D possibly matching TRBD2 (6 bases). Germline V lookup: CDR1 SNHLY, CDR2 FYNNEI. This CDR3 comprises 14 residues. Trimming took 8 bases from V and 0 from J, leaving 11 bases between them. CDR3 region: CASGGWSSYNEQFF. The CDR3 region has the DNA TGTGCCAGCGGGGGGTGGAGCTCCTACAATGAGCAGTTCTTC.

The rearrangement links TRBV2 to TRBJ2-1, with TRBD2 matching over 10 bases. The germline V gene encodes CDR1 SNHLY and CDR2 FYNNEI. The CDR3 runs to 15 residues. Trimming cost V 6 bases and J 4 bases; bases outside gene matches: 6. CDR3 region: CASRPWTSGYNEQFF. CDR3 DNA sequence: TGTGCCAGCAGACCTTGGACTAGCGGTTACAATGAGCAGTTCTTC. Combining the CDR3 with reference TRBV2 and TRBJ2-1 gives the whole variable domain EPEVTQTPSHQVTQMGQEVILRCVPISNHLYFYWYRQILGQKVEFLVSFYNNEISEKSEIFDDQFSVERPDGSNFTLKIRSTKLEDSAMYFCASRPWTSGYNEQFFGPGTRLTVL.

The V and J genes are TRBV5-1 and TRBJ1-2; 8 nucleotides agree with TRBD1. The junction had 3 bases not matched to a gene; V was cut back by 0 bases and J by 2 bases. Per the germline V gene, CDR1 is SGHRS and CDR2 is YFSETQ. The CDR3 consists of 15 residues. For the CDR3, the DNA is TGCGCCAGCAGCTTGGCGGGACAGGAGAACTATGGCTACACCTTC. This translates into CASSLAGQENYGYTF. The full variable domain, with the rest looked up from reference TRBV5-1 and TRBJ1-2, is KAGVTQTPRYLIKTRGQQVTLSCSPISGHRSVSWYQQTPGQGLQFLFEYFSETQRNKGNFPGRFSGRQFSNSRSEMNVSTLELGDSALYLCASSLAGQENYGYTFGSGTRLTVV.

CDR3 in DNA: TGCGCCAGCAGCCAAGGGGCCAGGGGGTCCGAAAAACTGTTTTTT. Residues: CASSQGARGSEKLFF. The chain uses TRBV4-3 and TRBJ1-4, with 7 bases that match TRBD1. The germline V gene has CDR1 LGHNA and CDR2 YSLEER. After removal of 1 base from V and 8 bases from J, the junction contained 7 bases not matched to a gene. The CDR3 length is 15 residues.

The V and J genes are TRBV28 and TRBJ2-7; TRBD1 matches 10 bases. With V trimmed by 5 bases and J by 13 bases, 14 bases remained unmatched. In germline, CDR1 is MDHEN, CDR2 SYDVKM. The CDR3 contains 14 residues. CDR3 region: CASSARDRGPGCYF. In DNA form, the CDR3 reads TGTGCCAGCAGTGCCCGGGACAGGGGACCCGGGTGCTACTTC.

This clone was recorded once. CDR3 DNA: TGTGCCAGCAGGGAATTATCCGGGACAGGGATCTCCTACAATGAGCAGTTCTTC. Translating gives CASRELSGTGISYNEQFF. The chain uses TRBV2 and TRBJ2-1; TRBD1 agrees at 9 bases. Trimming took 6 bases from V and 0 from J; bases not matched to a gene: 12. The CDR3 is 18 residues long. Germline V gene lookup returns CDR1 SNHLY and CDR2 FYNNEI.

The chain recombines TRBV5-1 with TRBJ2-5; D not resolved. Trimming shortened V by 0 bases and J by 5 bases, and 14 bases separated the two germline ends. The CDR3 length is 15 residues. Germline assignment: CDR1 SGHRS and CDR2 YFSETQ. The CDR3 loop is CASSLVAPSEETQYF. For the CDR3, the DNA is TGCGCCAGCAGCTTGGTCGCACCCTCGGAGGAGACCCAGTACTTC. The full variable domain, its missing parts supplied by reference TRBV5-1 and TRBJ2-5, is KAGVTQTPRYLIKTRGQQVTLSCSPISGHRSVSWYQQTPGQGLQFLFEYFSETQRNKGNFPGRFSGRQFSNSRSEMNVSTLELGDSALYLCASSLVAPSEETQYFGPGTRLLVL.

The J gene is TRBJ1-2, the V gene TRBV28, with 9 bases that match TRBD1. The CDR3 length is 15 residues. The V gene end was trimmed by 3 bases and the J gene end by 3 bases; junction bases not matched to a gene: 5. Germline V gene sequence: CDR1 MDHEN, CDR2 SYDVKM. The CDR3 spells CASSFTTGGDYGYTF. DNA for the CDR3: TGTGCCAGCAGTTTCACGACAGGGGGGGACTATGGCTACACCTTC.